Shown below are 3 T cell receptor beta chains from a single sample sequenced in a study of beta chain features in type 1 diabetes. Expressed TCRB transcripts were sequenced because the entire RNA isolate underwent reverse transcription. Using immunoSEQ multiplex PCR, the repertoire was profiled, and TCRdb retains in-frame clones only, with some absent. The table lists about 900,000 clones, 15% to 20% of them singletons. The specimen was naive CD4+ T cells from blood. Receptor source: a woman between 18 and 30 years old in good health.

J is TRBJ1-5 and V is TRBV28; D not certain. Germline V gene data show CDR1 as MDHEN and CDR2 as SYDVKM. CDR3 length: 15 residues. The germline V and J ends were trimmed by 2 bases and 4 bases, with 12 bases remaining between them. CDR3 amino acids: CASSLQNRLNQPQHF. The CDR3 nucleotides read TGTGCCAGCAGTTTACAAAACAGATTGAATCAGCCCCAGCATTTT.

This clone showed up just a few times. The chain carries TRBV5-4 and TRBJ2-7; 9 nucleotides match TRBD2. Trimming at V came to 5 bases and at J to 7 bases, leaving 13 bases not matched to a gene. Germline values: CDR1 SGHNT, CDR2 YYREEE (reference sequence). This CDR3 comprises 15 residues. CDR3 coding DNA: TGTGCCAGCAGTCATCTAGCGGGAAGGGTGGGAGAGCAGTACTTC. Translation gives CASSHLAGRVGEQYF.

The V gene is TRBV27, the J gene TRBJ2-3; D not certain. This CDR3 region has 15 residues. The V end lost 6 bases, the J end lost 4 bases, and 17 bases lay between the germline ends. The V gene's germline CDR1 is MNHEY and CDR2 SMNVEV (reference sequence). The CDR3 DNA reads TGTGCCAGCAGCCCCGTCTCTTTGTTGGCAGATACGCAGTATTTT. Its translation is CASSPVSLLADTQYF.